This is a list of T cell receptor beta chains from one sample in a study of blood T cell repertoires in COVID-19. TCRdb's table, derived via immunoSEQ multiplex PCR, lists solely in-frame clones and lacks some. This table has 200,000 to 300,000 clones, 84% appearing once. Specimen: peripheral blood. Receptors were obtained from a man aged 50 to 59 with acute or convalescent COVID-19. Each CDR3 is given with its conserved first and last residue.

v_gene: TRBV7-9
CDR3aa: CASSLRDRGTIYF

v_gene: TRBV30
CDR3aa: CAWKWTGSGNTGELFF

v_gene: TRBV12-3/TRBV12-4
CDR3aa: CASSLTSSNEQFF

v_gene: TRBV3-1/TRBV3-2
CDR3aa: CASSQPGGGGALGEQFF

v_gene: TRBV7-9
CDR3aa: CALGRGTYEQYF

v_gene: TRBV14
CDR3aa: CASSRQTGGRPEQFF

v_gene: TRBV24-1
CDR3aa: CATSDDLGTGRETQYF

v_gene: TRBV14
CDR3aa: CASSQRGLARTDTQYF

v_gene: TRBV5-6
CDR3aa: CACSSSGETQYF

v_gene: TRBV11-1
CDR3aa: CASSFPQTNLAYEQYF

v_gene: TRBV19
CDR3aa: CASSPGQGFYEQYF

v_gene: TRBV30
CDR3aa: CAWKGRANYGYTF

v_gene: TRBV5-1
CDR3aa: CASRAGLSSYNEQFF

v_gene: TRBV5-4
CDR3aa: CASSLGQGNEQYF

v_gene: TRBV7-9
CDR3aa: CASSLGASEAFF

v_gene: TRBV18
CDR3aa: CASSPQTGGGTYGYTF

v_gene: TRBV19
CDR3aa: CASSIWRGSGDTQYF

v_gene: TRBV6-6
CDR3aa: CASSPRGGETQYF

v_gene: TRBV5-6
CDR3aa: CASTFGGGSSNTGELFF

v_gene: TRBV5-4
CDR3aa: CASSLWSGGHYEQYF

v_gene: TRBV3-1/TRBV3-2
CDR3aa: CASSQVFESYEQYF

v_gene: TRBV6-5
CDR3aa: CASTPVGASDEQYF

v_gene: TRBV28
CDR3aa: CASSQGLIAKNIQYF

v_gene: TRBV15
CDR3aa: CATSRDWAVGVSKQPQHF

v_gene: TRBV25-1
CDR3aa: CASHGRAMYNEQFF

v_gene: TRBV11-2
CDR3aa: CASSYDRGAYLSYEQYF

v_gene: TRBV27
CDR3aa: CASGVVGKGLHTEAFF

v_gene: TRBV28
CDR3aa: CASNRGLEKLFF

v_gene: TRBV10-3
CDR3aa: CAISEVTDEQYF

v_gene: TRBV14
CDR3aa: CASSPGGLGAFF

v_gene: TRBV5-1
CDR3aa: CASSLQDRGSLSGANVLTF